Below, 10 T cell receptor beta chains from the same sample are listed, as sequenced in a study of long-term antiretroviral therapy in people with HIV. With survey level as its setting, the immunoSEQ assay was v3.0. The table came from immunoSEQ multiplex PCR; TCRdb's copy has only in-frame clones and leaves some out. The table shows over 30,000 clones, with roughly three quarters occurring only once. Specimen: unsorted PBMCs, collected 1.9 years after starting antiretroviral therapy. These receptors were collected from a man younger than 35 with HIV.

This clone was observed a handful of times. This chain links TRBV5-5 with TRBJ1-4; a weak D match, TRBD1 (5 bases). CDR1 and CDR2 from the germline V gene are SGHKS and YYEKEE (reference sequence). Trimming took 0 bases from V and 5 from J, leaving 14 bases between them. The CDR3 runs to 16 residues. CDR3: CASSLGFGTQNEKLFF. The CDR3 nucleotides are TGTGCCAGCAGCTTGGGATTCGGGACTCAAAATGAAAAACTGTTTTTT.

This clone has more than one count but fewer than ten. V usage is TRBV2 and J usage is TRBJ1-2, with D possibly matching TRBD1 (5 bases). This CDR3 has 13 residues. Deletions cut 5 bases from V and 2 bases from J, with 9 bases between. Germline CDR1 reads SNHLY; CDR2 reads FYNNEI. The CDR3 nucleotides read TGTGCCAGCAGTTCGGGGCCCAACTATGGCTACACCTTC. Its translation: CASSSGPNYGYTF.

V and J are TRBV11-2 and TRBJ2-5, with D possibly TRBD1 on 5 matching bases. Germline-derived CDR1 and CDR2 are SGHAT and FQNNGV. The CDR3 sequence is 14 residues long. V shed 5 bases and J shed 5 bases, with 15 bases lying between them. The CDR3 DNA follows: TGTGCCAGCAGCCGTCAGGGTTCCCTGGAGACCCAGTACTTC. Translating it yields CASSRQGSLETQYF.

The chain couples TRBV28 to TRBJ1-1; tentative D call: TRBD1 (6 bases). CDR3 size: 16 residues. Germline loops: CDR1 MDHEN, CDR2 SYDVKM. The V gene lost 1 base and the J gene lost 0 bases, with 12 bases spanning the gap. The CDR3 protein is CASSLFGRGMNTEAFF. The CDR3 nucleotides are TGTGCCAGCAGTTTATTTGGCAGGGGAATGAACACTGAAGCTTTCTTT.

The rearrangement links TRBV7-3 to TRBJ1-2; D is possibly TRBD1 (5 bases). The CDR3 is 12 amino acids. CDR1 and CDR2 (germline): SGHTA, FQGTGA. CDR3 in amino acids: CASGTANYGYTF. DNA of the CDR3: TGTGCGTCCGGGACGGCGAACTATGGCTACACCTTC. Full variable domain (outside the CDR3, taken from reference TRBV7-3 and TRBJ1-2): GAGVSQTPSNKVTEKGKYVELRCDPISGHTALYWYRQSLGQGPEFLIYFQGTGAADDSGLPNDRFFAVRPEGSVSTLKIQRTERGDSAVYLCASGTANYGYTFGSGTRLTVV.

CDR3 nucleotides: TGTGCCAGCAGCTTAGATTGGGCCGGGGGCTCCGTTTACGAGCAGTACTTC. This sequence encodes CASSLDWAGGSVYEQYF. The chain combines TRBV11-2 with TRBJ2-7, with D tentatively TRBD1 or TRBD2 (6 bases each). Deletions cut 0 bases from V and 4 bases from J, with 19 bases between. The CDR3 runs to 17 residues. The V gene's germline CDR1 is SGHAT and CDR2 FQNNGV. The variable domain in full, completed from reference TRBV11-2 and TRBJ2-7, reads EAGVAQSPRYKIIEKRQSVAFWCNPISGHATLYWYQQILGQGPKLLIQFQNNGVVDDSQLPKDRFSAERLKGVDSTLKIQPAKLEDSAVYLCASSLDWAGGSVYEQYFGPGTRLTVT.

J is TRBJ1-6 and V is TRBV4-1; the D gene is possibly TRBD1 (6 bases). The length of the CDR3 is 16 residues. The germline V gene encodes CDR1 MGHRA and CDR2 YSYEKL. The V end lost 1 base, the J end lost 8 bases, and 15 bases lay between the germline ends. The CDR3 is CASSQGQVSWDSPLHF. CDR3 nucleotides: TGCGCCAGCAGCCAAGGACAGGTCTCCTGGGATTCACCCCTCCACTTT.

Only a few counts were recorded for this clone. This chain joins TRBV7-2 and TRBJ2-3; D gene ambiguous. The CDR3 extends over 17 amino acids. Germline V gene data show CDR1 as SGHTA and CDR2 as FQGNSA. Deletions cut 1 base from V and 3 bases from J, with 17 bases between. This chain's CDR3 is CASSLEANGHGTDTQYF. The CDR3 DNA follows: TGTGCCAGCAGCTTAGAAGCTAACGGCCATGGGACAGATACGCAGTATTTT.

The chain couples TRBV16 to TRBJ1-6; D gene unclear. Trimming removed 0 bases at V and 5 bases at J, with 11 bases between. The CDR3 consists of 16 residues. The germline V gene encodes CDR1 KGHSY and CDR2 FQNENV. The DNA of the CDR3 is TGTGCCAGCAGCCAATCTTTCACAGCAAATAATTCACCCCTCCACTTT. Translated: CASSQSFTANNSPLHF. The complete variable domain, with remaining parts taken from reference TRBV16 and TRBJ1-6, reads GEEVAQTPKHLVRGEGQKAKLYCAPIKGHSYVFWYQQVLKNEFKFLISFQNENVFDETGMPKERFSAKCLPNSPCSLEIQATKLEDSAVYFCASSQSFTANNSPLHFGNGTRLTVT.

This clone was detected once. V is TRBV29-1 and J is TRBJ1-3; 9 bases align to TRBD1. This CDR3 has 15 amino acids. Germline CDR1 is SQVTM and CDR2 is ANQGSEA. Losses at the gene ends were 2 bases for V and 12 bases for J; bases not matched to a gene: 14. The CDR3 DNA is TGCAGCGTTGAATTCGGTCCAACAGGGGGCAGCGGCATATATTTT. Protein product: CSVEFGPTGGSGIYF.